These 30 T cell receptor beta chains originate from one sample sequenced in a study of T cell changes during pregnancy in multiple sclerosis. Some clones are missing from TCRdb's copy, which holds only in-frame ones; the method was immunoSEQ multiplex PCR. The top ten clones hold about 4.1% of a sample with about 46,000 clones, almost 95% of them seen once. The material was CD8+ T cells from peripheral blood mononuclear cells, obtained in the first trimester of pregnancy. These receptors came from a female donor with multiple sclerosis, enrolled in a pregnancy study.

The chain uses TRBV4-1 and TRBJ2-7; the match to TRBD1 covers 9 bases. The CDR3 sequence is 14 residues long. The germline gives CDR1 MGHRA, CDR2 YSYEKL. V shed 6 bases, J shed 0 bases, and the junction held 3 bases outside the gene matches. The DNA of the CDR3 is TGCGCCAGCAGTTTGGACAGGGGCTCCTACGAGCAGTACTTC. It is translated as CASSLDRGSYEQYF.

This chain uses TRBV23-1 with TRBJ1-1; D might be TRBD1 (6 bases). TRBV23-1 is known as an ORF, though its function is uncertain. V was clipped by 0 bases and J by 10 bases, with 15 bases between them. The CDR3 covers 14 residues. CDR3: CASSQSIRGLRAFF. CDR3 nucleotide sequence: TGCGCCAGCAGTCAATCAATCAGGGGCTTGCGAGCTTTCTTT.

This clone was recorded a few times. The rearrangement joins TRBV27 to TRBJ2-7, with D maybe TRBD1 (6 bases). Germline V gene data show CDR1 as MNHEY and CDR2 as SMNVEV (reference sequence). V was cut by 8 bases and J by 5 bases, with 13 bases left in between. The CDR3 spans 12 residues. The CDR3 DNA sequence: TGTGCCAGCCACAGGGTCGGGGACGAGCAGTACTTC. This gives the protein CASHRVGDEQYF.

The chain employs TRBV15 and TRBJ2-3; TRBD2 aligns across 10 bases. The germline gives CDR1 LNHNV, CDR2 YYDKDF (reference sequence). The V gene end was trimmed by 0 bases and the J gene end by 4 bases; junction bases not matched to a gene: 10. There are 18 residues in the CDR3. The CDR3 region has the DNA TGTGCCACCAGCAGAGATAGGAATAGCGGGAGGTTCCCAGATACGCAGTATTTT. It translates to CATSRDRNSGRFPDTQYF. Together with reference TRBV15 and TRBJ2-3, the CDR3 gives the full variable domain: DAMVIQNPRYQVTQFGKPVTLSCSQTLNHNVMYWYQQKSSQAPKLLFHYYDKDFNNEADTPDNFQSRRPNTSFCFLDIRSPGLGDTAMYLCATSRDRNSGRFPDTQYFGPGTRLTVL.

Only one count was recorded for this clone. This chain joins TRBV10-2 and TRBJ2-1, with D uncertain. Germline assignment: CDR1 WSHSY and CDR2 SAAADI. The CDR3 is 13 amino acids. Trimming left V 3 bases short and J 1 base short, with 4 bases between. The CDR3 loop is CASSDRSYNEQFF. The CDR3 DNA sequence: TGCGCCAGCAGTGACAGATCCTACAATGAGCAGTTCTTC.

CDR3 region: CASSKVWGGPERLAFF. The CDR3 region has the DNA TGTGCCAGCAGCAAAGTTTGGGGGGGCCCGGAACGTCTAGCTTTCTTT. The chain recombines TRBV21-1 with TRBJ1-1. TRBV21-1 is a recognized pseudogene. The CDR3 contains 16 residues.

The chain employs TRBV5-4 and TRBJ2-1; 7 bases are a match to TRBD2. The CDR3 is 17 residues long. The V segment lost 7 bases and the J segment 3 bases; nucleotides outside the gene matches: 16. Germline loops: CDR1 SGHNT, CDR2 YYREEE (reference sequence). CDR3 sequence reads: CASALGPLGDYYNEQFF. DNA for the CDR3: TGTGCCAGCGCTTTAGGCCCTTTAGGGGACTACTACAATGAGCAGTTCTTC.

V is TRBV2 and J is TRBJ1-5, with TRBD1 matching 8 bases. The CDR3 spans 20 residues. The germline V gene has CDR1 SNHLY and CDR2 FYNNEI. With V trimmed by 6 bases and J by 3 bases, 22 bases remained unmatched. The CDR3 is CASRAGQGTRGDFNNQPQHF. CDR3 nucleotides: TGTGCCAGCAGGGCTGGACAGGGAACGAGAGGGGATTTCAACAATCAGCCCCAGCATTTT.

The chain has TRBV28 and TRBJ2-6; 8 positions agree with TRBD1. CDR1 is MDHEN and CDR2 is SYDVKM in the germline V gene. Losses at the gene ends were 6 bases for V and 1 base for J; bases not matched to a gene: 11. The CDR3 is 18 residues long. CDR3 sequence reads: CASSPPGQGRSGANVLTF. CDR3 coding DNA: TGTGCCAGCAGCCCTCCCGGACAGGGTCGGTCTGGGGCCAACGTCCTGACTTTC. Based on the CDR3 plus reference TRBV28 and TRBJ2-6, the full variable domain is DVKVTQSSRYLVKRTGEKVFLECVQDMDHENMFWYRQDPGLGLRLIYFSYDVKMKEKGDIPEGYSVSREKKERFSLILESASTNQTSMYLCASSPPGQGRSGANVLTFGAGSRLTVL.

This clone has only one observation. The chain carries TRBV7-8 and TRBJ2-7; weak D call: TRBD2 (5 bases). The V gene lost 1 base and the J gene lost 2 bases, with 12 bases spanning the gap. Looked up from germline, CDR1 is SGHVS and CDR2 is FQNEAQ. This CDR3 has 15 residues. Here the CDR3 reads CASSLVLEKTYEQYF. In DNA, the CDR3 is TGTGCCAGCAGCTTAGTACTAGAAAAGACCTACGAGCAGTACTTC.

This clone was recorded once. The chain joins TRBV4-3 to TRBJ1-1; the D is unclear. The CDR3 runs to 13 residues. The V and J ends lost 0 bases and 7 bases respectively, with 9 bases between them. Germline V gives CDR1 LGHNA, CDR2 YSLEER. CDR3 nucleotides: TGCGCCAGCAGCCAAGATCGGGGAATTGAAGCTTTCTTT. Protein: CASSQDRGIEAFF.

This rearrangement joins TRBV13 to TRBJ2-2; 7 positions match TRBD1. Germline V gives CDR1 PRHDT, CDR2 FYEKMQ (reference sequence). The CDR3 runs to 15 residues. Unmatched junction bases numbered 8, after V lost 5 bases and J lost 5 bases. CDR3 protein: CASSPGGVRTGELFF. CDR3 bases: TGTGCCAGCAGCCCAGGGGGAGTTCGGACCGGGGAGCTGTTTTTT.

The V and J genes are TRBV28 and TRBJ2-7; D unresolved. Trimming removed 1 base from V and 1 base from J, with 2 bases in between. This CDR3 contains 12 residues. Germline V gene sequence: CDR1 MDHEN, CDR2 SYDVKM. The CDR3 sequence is CASSLSSYEQYF. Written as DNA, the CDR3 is TGTGCCAGCAGTTTATCATCCTACGAGCAGTACTTC.

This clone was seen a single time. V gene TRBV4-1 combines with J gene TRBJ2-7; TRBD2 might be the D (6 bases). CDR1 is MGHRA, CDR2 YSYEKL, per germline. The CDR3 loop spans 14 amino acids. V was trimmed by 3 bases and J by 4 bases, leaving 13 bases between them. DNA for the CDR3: TGCGCCAGCAGCCAGACCCGGGGGTGGTACGAGCAGTACTTC. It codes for CASSQTRGWYEQYF.

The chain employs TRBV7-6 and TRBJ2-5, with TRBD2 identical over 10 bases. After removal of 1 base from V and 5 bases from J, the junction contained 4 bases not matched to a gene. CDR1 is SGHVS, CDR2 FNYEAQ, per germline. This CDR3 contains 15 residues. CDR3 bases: TGTGCCAGCAGCTTAGAGCGGGGGGGGAAGGAGACCCAGTACTTC. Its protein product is CASSLERGGKETQYF.

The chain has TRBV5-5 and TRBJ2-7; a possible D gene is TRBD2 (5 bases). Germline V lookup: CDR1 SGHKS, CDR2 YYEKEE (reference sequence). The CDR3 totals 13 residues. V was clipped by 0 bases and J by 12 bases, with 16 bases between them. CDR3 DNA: TGTGCCAGCAGCTTGGGCGGACTGGCCCCTCTGTACTTC. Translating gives CASSLGGLAPLYF.

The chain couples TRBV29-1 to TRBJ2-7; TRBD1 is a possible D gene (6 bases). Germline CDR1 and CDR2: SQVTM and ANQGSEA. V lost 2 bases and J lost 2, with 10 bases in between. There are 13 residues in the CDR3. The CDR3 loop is CSVEHRETYEQYF. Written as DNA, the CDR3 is TGCAGCGTTGAACACAGGGAAACCTACGAGCAGTACTTC.

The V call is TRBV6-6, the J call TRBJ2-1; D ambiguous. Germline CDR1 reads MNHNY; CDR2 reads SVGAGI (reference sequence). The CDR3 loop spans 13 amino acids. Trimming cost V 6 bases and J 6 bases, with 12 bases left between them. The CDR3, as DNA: TGTGCCAGCAGCCATACTTGGAGCAATGAGCAGTTCTTC. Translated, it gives CASSHTWSNEQFF.

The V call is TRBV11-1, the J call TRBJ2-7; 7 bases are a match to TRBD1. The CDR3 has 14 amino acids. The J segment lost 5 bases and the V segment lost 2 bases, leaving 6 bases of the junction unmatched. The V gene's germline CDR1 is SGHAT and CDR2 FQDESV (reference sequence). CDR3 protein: CASSLNWDSHEQYF. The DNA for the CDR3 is TGTGCCAGCAGCTTAAACTGGGACAGCCACGAGCAGTACTTC.

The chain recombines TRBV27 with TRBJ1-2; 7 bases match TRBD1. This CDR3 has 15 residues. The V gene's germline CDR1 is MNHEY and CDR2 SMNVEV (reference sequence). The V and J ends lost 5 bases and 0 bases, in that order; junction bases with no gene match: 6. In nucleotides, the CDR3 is TGTGCCAGCAGTCGGGACAGTCGGCCTAACTATGGCTACACCTTC. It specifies CASSRDSRPNYGYTF.

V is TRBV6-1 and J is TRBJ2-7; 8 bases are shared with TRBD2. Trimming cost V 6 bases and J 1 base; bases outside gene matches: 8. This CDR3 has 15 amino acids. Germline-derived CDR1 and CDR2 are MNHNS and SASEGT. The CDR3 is CASRPKRGSSYEQYF. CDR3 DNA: TGTGCCAGCAGACCTAAGCGGGGGAGTTCCTACGAGCAGTACTTC.

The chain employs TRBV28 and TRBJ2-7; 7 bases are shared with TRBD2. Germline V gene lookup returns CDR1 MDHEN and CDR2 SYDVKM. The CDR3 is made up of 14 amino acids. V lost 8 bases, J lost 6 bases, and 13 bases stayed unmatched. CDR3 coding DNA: TGTGCCAGCTCACCCCCCGGGCAGCGGGGCGAGCAGTACTTC. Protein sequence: CASSPPGQRGEQYF.

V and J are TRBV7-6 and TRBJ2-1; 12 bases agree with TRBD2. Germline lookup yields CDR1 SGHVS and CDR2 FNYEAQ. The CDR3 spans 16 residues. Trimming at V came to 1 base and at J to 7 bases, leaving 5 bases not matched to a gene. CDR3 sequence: CASSLGGLAGINEQFF. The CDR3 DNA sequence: TGTGCCAGCAGCTTAGGGGGACTAGCGGGCATAAATGAGCAGTTCTTC. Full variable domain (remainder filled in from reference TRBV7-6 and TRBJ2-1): GAGVSQSPRYKVTKRGQDVALRCDPISGHVSLYWYRQALGQGPEFLTYFNYEAQQDKSGLPNDRFSAERPEGSISTLTIQRTEQRDSAMYRCASSLGGLAGINEQFFGPGTRLTVL.

DNA for the CDR3: TGTGCCAGCAGCCGTAGCGGGGGGGCCGATATTTACAATGAGCAGTTCTTC. Protein product: CASSRSGGADIYNEQFF. This sequence joins TRBV7-3 and TRBJ2-1; 11 bases are shared with TRBD2. Germline CDR1 SGHTA, CDR2 FQGTGA. The CDR3 is made up of 17 amino acids. J lost 4 bases, V lost 5 bases, and 10 bases had no gene match.

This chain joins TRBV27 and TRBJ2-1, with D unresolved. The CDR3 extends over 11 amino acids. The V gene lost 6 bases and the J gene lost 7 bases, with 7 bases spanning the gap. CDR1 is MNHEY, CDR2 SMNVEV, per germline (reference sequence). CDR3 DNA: TGTGCCAGCAGACTTTGGAATGAGCAGTTCTTC. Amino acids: CASRLWNEQFF.

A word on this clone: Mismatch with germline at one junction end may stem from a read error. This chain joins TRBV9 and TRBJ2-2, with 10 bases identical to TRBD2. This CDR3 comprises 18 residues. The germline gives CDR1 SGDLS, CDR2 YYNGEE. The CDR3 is CASSVVAAGGPKTGELFF. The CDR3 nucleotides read TGTGCCAGCAGCGTAGTGGCAGCGGGGGGGCCGAAGACCGGGGAGCTGTTTTTT.

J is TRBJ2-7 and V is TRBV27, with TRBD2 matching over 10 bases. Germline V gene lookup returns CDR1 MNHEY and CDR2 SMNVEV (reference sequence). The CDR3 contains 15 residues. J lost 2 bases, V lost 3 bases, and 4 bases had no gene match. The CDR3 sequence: CASSFGLAATYEQYF. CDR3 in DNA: TGTGCCAGCAGTTTCGGACTAGCGGCCACCTACGAGCAGTACTTC.

The DNA for the CDR3 is TGTGCCAGCAGGGGGCCCTACTACGAGCAGTACTTC. Translated, it gives CASRGPYYEQYF. This sequence joins TRBV6-1 and TRBJ2-7; tentatively, D is TRBD1 (5 bases). This CDR3 is built from 12 residues. CDR1 is MNHNS and CDR2 is SASEGT in the germline V gene. V was trimmed by 6 bases and J by 3 bases, leaving 9 bases between them.

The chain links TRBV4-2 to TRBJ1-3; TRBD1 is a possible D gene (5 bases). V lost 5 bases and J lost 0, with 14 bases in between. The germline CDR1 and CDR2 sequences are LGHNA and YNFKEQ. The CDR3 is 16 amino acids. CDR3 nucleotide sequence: TGTGCCAGCAGCGACCGGACATCGAGCTCTGGAAACACCATATATTTT. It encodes CASSDRTSSSGNTIYF.

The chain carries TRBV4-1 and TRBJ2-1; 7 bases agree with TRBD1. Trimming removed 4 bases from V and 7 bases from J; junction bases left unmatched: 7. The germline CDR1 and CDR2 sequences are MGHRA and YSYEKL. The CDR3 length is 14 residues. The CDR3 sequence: CASSPGGVGNEQFF. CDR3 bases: TGCGCCAGCAGCCCAGGGGGAGTAGGGAATGAGCAGTTCTTC.